This paragraph covers one TCR beta chain sequence. This clone was observed a single time. There is no known antigen for this receptor. No base quality values were provided; no much bigger clone lies one nucleotide off. Inclusion was restricted to participants for whom at least one PBMC sample before ART initiation and at least two post-ART samples were available. Treatment was received in the United States of America by all participants with HIV. Before DNA extraction, cryopreserved samples of about 0.9-11 million PBMC were thawed and then washed. At the time of the earliest PBMC sample, participants with HIV were aged between roughly 23 and 60 years. Each participant contributed PBMC samples from 1-4 timepoints before ART initiation and 2-8 timepoints after ART initiation, with a median of 7 samples. For every participant, serial HIV viral load, CD4+ T-cell count, ART history and demographic data were obtained. Using a Qiagen kit on a QIAcube, genomic DNA was extracted from unsorted PBMC, with samples processed in batches of 12.

The immunoSEQ hsTCRB v3.0 assay was used at survey level resolution to sequence the TRB variable region. The targeted TRB sequencing depth was about 40,000-55,000 T-cell genomes per sample. An Illumina MiSeq with a v3 150-cycle kit was used to sequence the pooled TRB libraries. The original methods were these. Analysis of repertoires was carried out in R inside a reproducible Nextflow workflow spanning QC, data transformation and analysis. Custom analyses were implemented in LymphoSeq2, an R package for AIRR-Seq data exploration. Several samples that produced fewer than 5000 total TRB sequences were removed, so 190 or so HIV repertoires were analyzed. Of the 188 retained HIV repertoires, about 60 were collected before and around 130 after ART initiation. Repertoires were downsampled to 5000 TRB nucleotide sequences, with summary statistics averaged over 100 downsampling iterations. Only TRB sequences with CDR3 regions of at least seven amino acids were retained for analysis. Diversity was assessed using a clonality score derived from Shannon entropy and using the Gini coefficient. In repertoire networks, the top 5000 CDR3 amino acid sequences were linked whenever an edit distance of one separated two sequences. GLIPH2 predicted antigen specificity groups and MHC restriction for TRB CDR3 amino acid sequences. CDR3 amino acid sequences were matched against VDJdb and McPAS-TCR to flag known CMV, EBV, HIV or tissue antigen associations. Pre-ART, post-ART and control groups were compared with Wilcoxon signed-rank tests and Holm-Bonferroni correction. As stored in TCRdb, this immuneACCESS dataset retains in-frame rearrangements with V and J assigned. A fraction of the clones does not appear; measured against another copy, unresolved V genes explain less than half of the discrepancy, and the remainder lacks a known reason. The D gene and trimming were derived from the DNA, and the V and J assignments and clone size from that table. Recorded for this sample are around 13,000 clones; about 88% of them occurred a single time. Around 21% of the sample belongs to the ten largest clones.

The germline V gene specifies MGHDK as CDR1 and SYGVNS as CDR2. V trim: 5 bases; J trim: 4 bases; unmatched bases: 5. The CDR3 contains 13 residues, cysteine and phenylalanine counted. The sequence is cut down to CDR3 DNA, 39 bases in frame from base 1. The data derive from a study of long-term antiretroviral therapy in people with HIV (dated by TCRdb to 2021 to 2024). For the wider study: The earliest samples were collected roughly a decade before the 2015 WHO recommendation for immediate ART, at a time when ART was usually postponed until CD4 counts fell. From some 33 adults with confirmed HIV infection, the cohort provided roughly 200 cryopreserved PBMC samples, gathered serially across a mean of approximately six years (range 1-12). Among the roughly 30 participants with HIV, about a dozen were female. This retrospective serial study examined whether starting ART and sustained HIV suppression were associated with changes in the composition and diversity of the TRB repertoire in peripheral blood. No cross-contamination during QIAcube processing was seen in test extractions of a monoclonal T-cell line run alongside 33 polyclonal samples.

The research as a whole found: Inferences about post-ART repertoire changes were limited because no data were available on ART adherence, viral resistance or therapy changes. Expanded TRB clones identified before ART initiation dominated the repertoire at all time points, although this dominance fluctuated and declined in many PLHIV after ART. The samples were dated from the mid-2000s to the late 2010s, and the ART regimens that were used may be less effective than current ART regimens. ART initiation was associated with a significant increase in TRB diversity, but diversity stayed significantly below transplant donor controls even after long-term ART. Unsorted PBMC were profiled instead of sorted CD4+ and CD8+ T cells because pre-ART samples had limited cell numbers. Compared with controls, HIV repertoires had narrower CDR3 length ranges, and the network structure pointed to an antigen-experienced repertoire that shifted only slightly toward naive after ART. Owing to limited PBMC availability, only the TCR beta chain was sequenced, without alpha chain pairing.

The source of this sequence is a woman aged 40 to 55 with HIV. The chain uses TRBV25-1 and TRBJ2-7; a stretch of 7 junction bases matches TRBD2. Sequencing was performed on unsorted PBMCs, taken 2.1 years after starting antiretroviral therapy. In nucleotide form, the sequence is TGTGCCAGCAGTCCAGCGGGGTCGTACGAGCAGTACTTC. Translated, this gives CASSPAGSYEQYF.